The entry below describes one T cell receptor (beta chain). The antigen remains undetermined. This sample stems from a study of beta chain features in type 1 diabetes. Overall study results and limits: A moderate, significant TCRB CDR3 shortening appeared in type 1 diabetes across four CD4+ subsets. The similarity of naive, central memory and Treg TCRB repertoires appeared greater among patients than among healthy donors. Here, the possible influence of HLA type (on TCRB rearrangement) remained unresolved.

Germline V gives CDR1 SGHAT, CDR2 FQNNGV. The CDR3 length is 14 residues. Trimming cost V 2 bases and J 4 bases, with 11 bases left between them. Every bit of the isolated RNA underwent reverse transcription, so sequencing read expressed TCRB transcripts. Some clones are missing from TCRdb's copy, which holds only in-frame ones; the method was immunoSEQ multiplex PCR. The sample includes hundreds of thousands of clones, around an eighth seen only once; the top ten take roughly 0.04%. The genes are TRBV11-2 and TRBJ1-2; a weak D match, TRBD1 (5 bases). The sequence came from a man aged 18-30 years with type 1 diabetes. The sequenced material came from naive CD4+ T cells from blood. The CDR3, as DNA: TGTGCCAGCAGCTTAACAGGCCTCCTCTATGGCTACACCTTC. This encodes CASSLTGLLYGYTF.